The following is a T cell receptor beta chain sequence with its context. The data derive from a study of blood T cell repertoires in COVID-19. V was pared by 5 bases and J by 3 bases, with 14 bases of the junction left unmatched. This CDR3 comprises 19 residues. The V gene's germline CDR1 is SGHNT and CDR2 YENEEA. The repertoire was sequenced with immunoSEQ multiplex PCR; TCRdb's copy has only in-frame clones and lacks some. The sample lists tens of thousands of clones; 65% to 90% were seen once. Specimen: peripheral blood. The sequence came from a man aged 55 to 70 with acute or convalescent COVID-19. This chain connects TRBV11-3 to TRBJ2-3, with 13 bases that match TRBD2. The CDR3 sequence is CASSVRPPGLAGRTDTQYF. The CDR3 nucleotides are TGTGCCAGCAGCGTTAGACCCCCGGGACTAGCGGGGAGGACAGATACGCAGTATTTT.